Only a few counts were recorded for the clone carrying this TCR beta chain. The V end lost 0 bases, the J end lost 0 bases, and 7 bases lay between the germline ends. The CDR3 runs to 15 residues. Germline V gene lookup returns CDR1 SGHRS and CDR2 YFSETQ. The assay was immunoSEQ multiplex PCR, and TCRdb's table has in-frame clones only and misses some. The repertoire has roughly 32,000 clones, 75% to 90% of them found once; the top ten carry approximately 45%. This specimen comes from a study of blood T cell repertoires in COVID-19. The chain carries TRBV5-1 and TRBJ2-1; weak D call: TRBD2 (6 bases). Sequencing was done on a sample of peripheral blood. The clonotype comes from a man in his sixties with active or convalescent COVID-19. The CDR3 loop is CASSLGTTSYNEQFF. CDR3 DNA sequence: TGCGCCAGCAGCTTGGGGACTACCTCCTACAATGAGCAGTTCTTC.